This T cell receptor beta chain was recorded in a study of blood T cell repertoires in COVID-19. Study at large: Sites across the United States, Italy and Spain contributed samples from acute and convalescent COVID-19. T cells, B-cell-depleted T cells, or PBMCs provided the cDNA or gDNA that served as material.

This clone was recorded a few times. Cohorts were determined from participant-reported clinical history. As handled by the study authors: How many nucleated cells were present was estimated from reference gene primer amplification. Only in-frame clones appear in the TCRdb table, and some are missing; sequencing was by immunoSEQ multiplex PCR. V and J calls and clone size are those listed in that table; D and trimming were worked out from the DNA. The data contain some 330,000 clones, under 90% of them singletons. V lost 1 base, J lost 0 bases, and 9 bases lay in between. This CDR3 is 15 amino acids long. Germline V CDR1 and CDR2: LNHNV, YYDKDF (reference sequence).

Sequencing was performed on PBMCs or T cells enriched from blood (not recorded which). The source is a man younger than 40 who had recovered from COVID-19. The chain links TRBV15 to TRBJ1-2; D uncertain. Here the CDR3 DNA reads TGTGCCACCAGCAGAGTTCCGGAGCCTAACTATGGCTACACCTTC. This gives the protein CATSRVPEPNYGYTF.